This TCR beta chain is from a study of CD8+CD57+ T cells in acquired aplastic anemia. Study-level information: The DNA of sorted CD4+ and CD8+ cells averaged roughly 3.2 ug. Broader study findings: No significant patient-versus-control difference appeared in CD8+ Simpson's diversity. The same twenty-nine CD8+ CDR3 sequences occurred in patients and in controls.

Only patients with CD8+CD57+ cell expansion on flow cytometry were chosen for sequencing. When blood sampling took place, the patients had received no therapy. It was genomic DNA that served as the template for profiling TCR beta VDJ and CDR3. TCRdb passed the reads through MiXCR, listing each CDR3 protein once. Here the sample spans about 150,000 distinct CDR3 sequences, over 40% being singletons. The CDR3 spans 17 residues. J lost 1 base, V lost 7 bases, and 15 bases had no gene match. From germline, CDR1 is SNHLY and CDR2 FYNNEI. Concerning this clonotype itself: What it binds is unknown.

The rearrangement links TRBV2 to TRBJ2-7; 8 nucleotides agree with TRBD1. The sample was sorted CD4+, CD8+, or CD8+CD57+ T cells (not recorded which) from PBMCs. The sequence was collected from a human donor with aplastic anemia. DNA of the CDR3: TGTGCCAGCACAGGGCTGGTAGGACAGGGCGGATCCTACGAGCAGTACTTC. This gives the protein CASTGLVGQGGSYEQYF.